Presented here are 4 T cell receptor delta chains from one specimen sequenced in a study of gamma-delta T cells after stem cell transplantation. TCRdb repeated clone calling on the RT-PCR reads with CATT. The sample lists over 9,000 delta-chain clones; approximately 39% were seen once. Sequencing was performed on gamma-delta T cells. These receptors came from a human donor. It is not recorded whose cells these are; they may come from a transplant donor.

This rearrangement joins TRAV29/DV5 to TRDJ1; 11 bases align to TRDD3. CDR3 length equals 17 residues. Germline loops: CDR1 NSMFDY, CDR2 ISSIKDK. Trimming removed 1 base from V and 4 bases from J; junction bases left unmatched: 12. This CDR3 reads CAASPIGRWGIHDKLIF. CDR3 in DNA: TGTGCAGCAAGCCCCATTGGCCGCTGGGGGATACACGATAAACTCATCTTT.

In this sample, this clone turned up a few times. The CDR3 loop is CALGARSPLNSGDTDKLIF. CDR3 sequence (DNA): TGTGCTCTTGGGGCCCGGTCCCCACTGAATTCGGGGGACACCGATAAACTCATCTTT. The J gene is TRDJ1, the V gene TRDV1; perhaps TRDD3 as D (5 bases). CDR1 is TSWWSYY, CDR2 QGS, per germline. V dropped 4 bases and J dropped 0 bases, with 24 bases sitting between them. The CDR3 spans 19 residues.

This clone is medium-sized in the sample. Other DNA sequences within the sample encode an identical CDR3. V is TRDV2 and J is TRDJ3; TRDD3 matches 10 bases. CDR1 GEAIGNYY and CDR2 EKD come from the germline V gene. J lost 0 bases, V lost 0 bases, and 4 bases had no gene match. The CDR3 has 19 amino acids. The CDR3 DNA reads TGTGCCTGTGACACCGTACTGGGGGATCGCTCCTGGGACACCCGACAGATGTTTTTC. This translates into CACDTVLGDRSWDTRQMFF.

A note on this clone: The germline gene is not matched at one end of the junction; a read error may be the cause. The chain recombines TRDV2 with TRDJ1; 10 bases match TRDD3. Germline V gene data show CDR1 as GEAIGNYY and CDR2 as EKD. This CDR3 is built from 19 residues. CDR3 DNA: TGTGCCTGTGACCTCGTTCAAATGGGGGATACCCCTTACACCGATAACCTCATCTTT. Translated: CACDLVQMGDTPYTDNLIF.